The clone carrying this T cell receptor beta chain turned up a few times. What it binds is unknown. MiXCR was run by TCRdb on the RT-PCR reads, yielding one entry per CDR3 protein. The data show about 800,000 distinct CDR3 sequences, around 20% seen once. This entry comes from a study of response to subunit inactivated influenza vaccine. V lost 5 bases and J lost 8; bases outside the gene matches: 9. This CDR3 contains 14 residues. Per germline, CDR1 SQVTM and CDR2 ANQGSEA. Findings of the study overall: The authors proposed limited new T cell recruitment per seasonal influenza vaccination.

The clonotype originates from a man aged 45-65 years who received an inactivated influenza vaccine. The chain has TRBV29-1 and TRBJ2-4, with 10 bases identical to TRBD2. The specimen was PBMCs from blood, collected 5 days after vaccination. The CDR3 protein is CSVRTSGGWDIQYF. CDR3 nucleotide sequence: TGCAGCGTTCGGACTAGCGGAGGGTGGGACATTCAGTACTTC.